The T cell receptor beta chain under discussion was sequenced for a study of blood T cell repertoires in COVID-19 (dated by TCRdb to the early 2020s). At the level of the whole study: The collaborator samples originated in the United States, Italy and Spain and spanned the acute and convalescent phases of COVID-19. The repertoires were released in a freely available public database meant as a resource for research on the immune response to SARS-CoV-2. Where available, HLA class I and class II types were obtained from metadata supplied by the sample provider rather than from assay-based typing. Samples came from the ongoing ImmuneRACE study (first 160 participants) plus 1,254 subjects from 6 global collaborators. The dataset comprised deeply sampled blood TCRbeta repertoires from subjects exposed to, actively infected with, or recovered from COVID-19. The prospective study material was composed of cDNA or gDNA derived from T cells, B-cell-depleted T cells, or PBMCs. The sample metadata nearly always contained a de-identified subject ID, COVID-19 status, age in years and sex.

With respect to this clone: No antigen is known for it. Base qualities are not at hand, and no much larger clone is one base apart.

General study outcomes and caveats: How much clinical and demographic metadata was included differed by source and by participant, and the metadata was provided uncurated.

Each collaborating institution followed its own protocols to collect whole blood in K2EDTA tubes. For TCRbeta analysis, collaborators shipped samples as frozen whole blood, isolated PBMCs, or DNA extracted from either of those sample types. The immunoSEQ Assay, a bias-controlled multiplex PCR, was used to amplify TCRbeta CDR3 regions from genomic DNA. The published analysis was carried out like this. Nucleated cell counts per sample were estimated from amplification of reference gene primers within the assay. To quantify the absolute abundance of each unique TCRbeta CDR3 rearrangement, sequence reads were collapsed and filtered. Productive Simpson clonality was computed per sample as the square root of Simpson's diversity index over productive rearrangements. TCRdb carries this immuneACCESS record with in-frame sequences only. Its versions omit some clonotypes, under half of them owing to an unresolved V gene in the studies checked, with the rest unexplained. D and trimming were read from the DNA, whereas the V and J calls and clone size are those reported in that table. This sample gives fewer than 200,000 clones in total; approximately 86% of them show up just once. The ten largest clonotypes hold about 8.6% of the sample.

Trimming accounts for 6 bases at V and 0 bases at J, while the number of junction bases matched to no gene is 3. The germline V gene gives CDR1 as SNHLY and CDR2 as FYNNEI. Reading from cysteine to phenylalanine, the CDR3 counts 16 amino acids. Just CDR3 DNA is preserved here, 48 bases in frame from base 1. This TCR was recovered from a man aged 50 or older with active or convalescent COVID-19. Recombination linked TRBV2 to TRBJ1-6; 9 central nucleotides agree with TRBD1. Sequencing input: peripheral blood. The CDR3 here reads CASRDRGSSYNSPLHF. The sequence in DNA is TGTGCCAGCAGGGACAGGGGTAGCTCCTATAATTCACCCCTCCACTTT.